This record looks at one T cell receptor (beta chain) sequence and its context. Its antigen target is currently unknown. It has no much larger one-base neighbor in the sample; base qualities were not kept. This sample was taken from a study of CD8 T cells in ankylosing spondylitis (dated by TCRdb to the late 2010s). General notes on the study: To find TCR variants linked to disease, the study profiled T cell receptor beta repertoires in ankylosing spondylitis patients and healthy donors. The full study cohort comprised around 25 ankylosing spondylitis patients and over 95 healthy donors. Samples of peripheral blood were taken, and for ankylosing spondylitis patients, synovial fluid was collected as well. Points the paper makes about the study in general: Blood from ankylosing spondylitis patients appeared to be characterized by a TCR beta motif composed of several highly homologous amino acid variants. Significant enrichment of the disease-linked clones was reported in matched synovial fluid samples from ankylosing spondylitis patients. A CD8+ phenotype was shown by the disease-linked clones, which were found at relatively low frequencies in peripheral blood. Some TCR beta motif variants had previously been reported in synovial fluid and blood of reactive arthritis patients, which suggested common disease-initiation mechanisms.

Reads for this sample came from an Illumina HiSeq 2500. TCR beta libraries were prepared by quantitative 5'-RACE with molecular barcodes. The original methods were these. A new computational method, built on a probabilistic model of VDJ rearrangement, was used to identify disease-linked TCR variants. TCRdb ran its own pipeline on the public reads, namely fastp trimming at Q25 and MiXCR clone calling, and kept in-frame beta chains. Each entry merges the rows of one CDR3 protein and shows their most common DNA and genes. For this entry, the V and J calls and clone size follow TCRdb and not the study's own pipeline. Present in this sample are about 240,000 distinct CDR3 sequences, 7.5% to 9% of which were seen just once. Approximately 6.3% of the sample is in the top ten clones. V and J are truncated by 8 bases and 6 bases respectively, leaving an intervening sequence of 14 bases. Including cysteine and phenylalanine, the CDR3 has 13 amino acids. Just CDR3 DNA is preserved here, 39 bases in frame from base 1.

The sample was blood, either unsorted or a sorted T cell fraction (not recorded which). The receptor was isolated from a male donor with ankylosing spondylitis or in good health (not recorded which). The rearranged chain carries TRBV12-3 or TRBV12-4 and TRBJ1-5; tentative D gene TRBD1, with 5 bases matching. The DNA is as follows: TGTGCCAGCGTCCGGGGGGTAGGTCAGCCCCAGCATTTT. Its coded protein is CASVRGVGQPQHF.